The next 18 T cell receptor beta chains were all read from a single sample in a study of cytomegalovirus exposure and HLA in healthy donors. With 60 Vbeta and 13 Jbeta primers, the PCR was carried out. This table comes from immunoSEQ multiplex PCR, and its TCRdb copy is limited to in-frame clones, with some not included. The table includes 65,000 to 95,000 clones, about three quarters detected once. Input material: PBMCs. These TCRs come from a male donor in good health and CMV-seropositive.

Only a few counts were recorded for this clone. This chain links TRBV5-1 with TRBJ2-1; 9 bases are shared with TRBD2. Germline-derived CDR1 and CDR2 are SGHRS and YFSETQ. The CDR3 consists of 20 residues. Trimming at V came to 2 bases and at J to 3 bases, leaving 18 bases not matched to a gene. CDR3 bases: TGCGCCAGCAGCTTTAGATCGCCAGGGACTAGCAGGTCCGGCTACAATGAGCAGTTCTTC. This codes for CASSFRSPGTSRSGYNEQFF.

The chain has TRBV10-2 and TRBJ2-7; 7 bases are shared with TRBD1. Germline V gives CDR1 WSHSY, CDR2 SAAADI. With 4 bases clipped from V and 0 bases from J, the junction kept 3 bases outside the gene matches. The CDR3 spans 14 residues. The CDR3 is CASSGQGNSYEQYF. The CDR3 DNA sequence: TGCGCCAGCAGTGGACAGGGAAACTCCTACGAGCAGTACTTC.

This sequence joins TRBV28 and TRBJ2-7; D is ambiguous. The germline V gene encodes CDR1 MDHEN and CDR2 SYDVKM. V lost 10 bases and J 6 bases, leaving 16 bases between the germline ends. The CDR3 is 12 residues long. The CDR3, as DNA: TGTGCCACTCGACGCTTAGGAGCCGAGCAGTACTTC. It is translated as CATRRLGAEQYF.

The gene calls are TRBV5-6 and TRBJ2-7; D remains unclear. Trimming shortened V by 4 bases and J by 1 base, and 9 bases separated the two germline ends. Germline V gene data show CDR1 as SGHDT and CDR2 as YYEEEE. CDR3 size: 13 residues. The CDR3 sequence is CASSPTESYEQYF. Written as DNA, the CDR3 is TGTGCCAGCAGCCCAACAGAATCCTACGAGCAGTACTTC. Using reference TRBV5-6 and TRBJ2-7 for the parts outside the CDR3, the full variable domain is DAGVTQSPTHLIKTRGQQVTLRCSPKSGHDTVSWYQQALGQGPQFIFQYYEEEERQRGNFPDRFSGHQFPNYSSELNVNALLLGDSALYLCASSPTESYEQYFGPGTRLTVT.

V and J are TRBV18 and TRBJ2-5, with 13 positions matching TRBD2. With 6 bases clipped from V and 5 bases from J, the junction kept 6 bases outside the gene matches. The CDR3 is made up of 15 amino acids. CDR1 KGHSH and CDR2 LQKENI come from the germline V gene. The CDR3 DNA reads TGTGCCAGCTCCAAGGGACTAGCGGGATATGAGACCCAGTACTTC. It encodes CASSKGLAGYETQYF.

The chain has TRBV9 and TRBJ1-2, with unresolved D. The CDR3 spans 18 residues. CDR1 is SGDLS and CDR2 is YYNGEE in the germline V gene. Trimming stripped 4 bases from V and 0 bases from J, with 22 bases between. CDR3 residues: CASSPWARPPITNYGYTF. The CDR3, as DNA: TGTGCCAGCAGCCCTTGGGCCAGGCCTCCAATTACTAACTATGGCTACACCTTC.

The chain links TRBV11-1 to TRBJ2-7, with a weak D call TRBD1 (6 bases). V shed 1 base and J shed 0 bases, with 10 bases lying between them. CDR1 is SGHAT and CDR2 is FQDESV in the germline V gene (reference sequence). This CDR3 contains 15 residues. The CDR3 region is CASSLERGSSYEQYF. CDR3 nucleotides: TGTGCCAGCAGCTTAGAGAGGGGGAGCTCCTACGAGCAGTACTTC.

The chain couples TRBV7-2 to TRBJ1-2; TRBD1 matches at 8 bases. The CDR3 is made up of 14 amino acids. Germline CDR1 reads SGHTA; CDR2 reads FQGNSA. Trimming at V came to 3 bases and at J to 4 bases, leaving 4 bases not matched to a gene. The CDR3 is CASSFDRGPYGYTF. The CDR3 nucleotides read TGTGCCAGCAGCTTTGACAGGGGACCCTATGGCTACACCTTC.

V is TRBV5-1 and J is TRBJ2-3, with D uncertain. Per germline, CDR1 SGHRS and CDR2 YFSETQ. This CDR3 has 13 amino acids. V lost 2 bases and J lost 2, with 6 bases in between. CDR3 nucleotides: TGCGCCAGCAGCTTTGGCTTCACAGATACGCAGTATTTT. This translates into CASSFGFTDTQYF.

The chain carries TRBV5-4 and TRBJ2-7; 10 positions agree with TRBD2. The ends lost 2 bases at V and 6 bases at J; junction bases unmatched: 8. Germline CDR1 SGHNT, CDR2 YYREEE (reference sequence). CDR3 length: 15 residues. CDR3 sequence: CASSLRGLAGAEQYF. The DNA of the CDR3 is TGTGCCAGCAGCTTAAGGGGTCTAGCGGGAGCCGAGCAGTACTTC.

The rearrangement links TRBV6-6 to TRBJ2-5, with 8 bases lining up with TRBD2. V shed 5 bases, J shed 1 base, and the junction held 3 bases outside the gene matches. Germline V CDR1 and CDR2: MNHNY, SVGAGI (reference sequence). This CDR3 region has 14 residues. The CDR3 is CASSHTSGQETQYF. The DNA for the CDR3 is TGTGCCAGCAGTCATACTAGCGGCCAAGAGACCCAGTACTTC.

This rearrangement joins TRBV27 to TRBJ2-7, with 8 bases identical to TRBD1. The V gene's germline CDR1 is MNHEY and CDR2 SMNVEV (reference sequence). The trim removed 6 bases at V and 3 bases at J, leaving 1 base unmatched. CDR3 size: 12 residues. CDR3 DNA sequence: TGTGCCAGCAGAGGACAGGGCTACGAGCAGTACTTC. Translating gives CASRGQGYEQYF.

The chain recombines TRBV12-5 with TRBJ2-7; D unclear. This CDR3 region has 12 residues. Between the trimmed V and J ends, which lost 5 bases and 0 bases, there was a span of 5 bases. CDR1 is LGHNT and CDR2 is FRNRAP in the germline V gene. CDR3: CASGPYSYEQYF. The CDR3 DNA follows: TGTGCTAGTGGTCCGTACTCCTACGAGCAGTACTTC.

Only a few counts were recorded for this clone. The junction shows a germline mismatch at one end, possibly a read error. The rearrangement joins TRBV5-6 to TRBJ2-7; TRBD1 agrees at 8 bases. Germline CDR1 and CDR2: SGHDT and YYEEEE. This CDR3 has 14 residues. This CDR3 reads CASTLGQADGEQYF. DNA for the CDR3: TGTGCCAGCACCTTGGGACAGGCTGACGGTGAGCAGTACTTC.

This clone showed up just a few times. The V gene is TRBV6-5, the J gene TRBJ1-2, with D uncertain. Trimming removed 2 bases from V and 4 bases from J, with 14 bases in between. The CDR3 loop spans 15 amino acids. The V gene's germline CDR1 is MNHEY and CDR2 SVGAGI. CDR3 nucleotides: TGTGCCAGCAGTTACATTAAAGGCGGGTTCTATGGCTACACCTTC. Amino acids: CASSYIKGGFYGYTF.

A single count supports this clone. The chain carries TRBV27 and TRBJ2-2; perhaps TRBD1 as D (5 bases). This CDR3 is 14 amino acids long. Trimming removed 2 bases from V and 5 bases from J, with 9 bases in between. The germline V gene has CDR1 MNHEY and CDR2 SMNVEV (reference sequence). The CDR3 loop is CASSLGARTGELFF. CDR3 in DNA: TGTGCCAGCAGTTTAGGGGCGCGAACCGGGGAGCTGTTTTTT.

The rearrangement uses TRBV28 and TRBJ1-1; 10 nucleotides agree with TRBD1. The CDR3 sequence is 15 residues long. V was pared by 0 bases and J by 10 bases, with 8 bases of the junction left unmatched. Germline V gene sequence: CDR1 MDHEN, CDR2 SYDVKM. CDR3 protein: CASSLWGPRDRGAFF. The CDR3 DNA sequence: TGTGCCAGCAGTTTATGGGGACCCCGGGACAGGGGAGCTTTCTTT. The full variable domain, in which reference TRBV28 and TRBJ1-1 provide the parts outside the CDR3, is DVKVTQSSRYLVKRTGEKVFLECVQDMDHENMFWYRQDPGLGLRLIYFSYDVKMKEKGDIPEGYSVSREKKERFSLILESASTNQTSMYLCASSLWGPRDRGAFFGQGTRLTVV.

This clone was counted once. DNA for the CDR3: TGTGCCATCAGTGGGGGGGACAGGGGCGAAACTGAAGCTTTCTTT. It is translated as CAISGGDRGETEAFF. The rearrangement joins TRBV10-3 to TRBJ1-1, with TRBD1 identical over 10 bases. The V gene's germline CDR1 is ENHRY and CDR2 SYGVKD. This CDR3 has 15 residues. The V and J ends lost 4 bases and 5 bases, in that order; junction bases with no gene match: 7.